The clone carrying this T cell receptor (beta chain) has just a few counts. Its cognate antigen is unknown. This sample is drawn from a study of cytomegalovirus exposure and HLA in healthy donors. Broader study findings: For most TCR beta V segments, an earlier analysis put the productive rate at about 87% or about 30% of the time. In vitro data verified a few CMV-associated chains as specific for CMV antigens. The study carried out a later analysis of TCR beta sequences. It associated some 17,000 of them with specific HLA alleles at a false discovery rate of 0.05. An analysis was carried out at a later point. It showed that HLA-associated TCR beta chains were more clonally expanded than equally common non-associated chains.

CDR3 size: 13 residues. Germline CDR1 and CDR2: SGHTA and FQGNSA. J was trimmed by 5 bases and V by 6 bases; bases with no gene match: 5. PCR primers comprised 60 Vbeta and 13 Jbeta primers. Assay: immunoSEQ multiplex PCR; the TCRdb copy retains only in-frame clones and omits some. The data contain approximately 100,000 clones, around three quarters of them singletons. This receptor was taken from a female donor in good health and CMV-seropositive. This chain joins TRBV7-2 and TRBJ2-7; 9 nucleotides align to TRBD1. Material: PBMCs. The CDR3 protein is CASSQDRGNEQYF. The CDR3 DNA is TGTGCCAGCAGTCAGGACAGGGGCAACGAGCAGTACTTC.